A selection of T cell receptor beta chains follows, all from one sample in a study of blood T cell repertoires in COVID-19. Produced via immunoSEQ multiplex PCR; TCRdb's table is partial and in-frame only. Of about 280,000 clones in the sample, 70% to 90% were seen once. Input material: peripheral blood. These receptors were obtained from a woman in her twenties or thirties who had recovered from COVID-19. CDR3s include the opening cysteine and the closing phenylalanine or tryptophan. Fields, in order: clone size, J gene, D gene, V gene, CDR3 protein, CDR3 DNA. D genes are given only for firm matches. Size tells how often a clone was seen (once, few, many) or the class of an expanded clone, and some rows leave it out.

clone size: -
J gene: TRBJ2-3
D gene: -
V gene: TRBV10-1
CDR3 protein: CAPKGVVADTQYF
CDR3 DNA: TGCGCCCCAAAAGGGGTAGTAGCAGATACGCAGTATTTT

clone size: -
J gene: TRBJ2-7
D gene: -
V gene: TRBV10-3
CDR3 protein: CAISDTNNYEQYF
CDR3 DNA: TGTGCCATCAGTGATACAAACAACTACGAGCAGTACTTC

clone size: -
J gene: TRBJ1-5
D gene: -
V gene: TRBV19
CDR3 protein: CASSILSDFQPQHF
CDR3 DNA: TGTGCCAGTAGTATATTGTCAGATTTTCAGCCCCAGCATTTT

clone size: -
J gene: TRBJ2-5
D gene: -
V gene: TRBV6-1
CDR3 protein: CASNAGGRETQYF
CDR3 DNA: TGTGCCAGCAATGCGGGCGGGCGGGAGACCCAGTACTTC

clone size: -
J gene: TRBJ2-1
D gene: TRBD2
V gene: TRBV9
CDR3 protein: CASSAHGLAGGNEQFF
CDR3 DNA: TGTGCCAGCAGCGCCCATGGACTAGCGGGAGGCAATGAGCAGTTCTTC

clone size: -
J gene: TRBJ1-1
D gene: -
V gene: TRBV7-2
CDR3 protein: CASSGGARGGEAFF
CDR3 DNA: TGTGCCAGCAGCGGGGGGGCCCGAGGTGGTGAAGCTTTCTTT

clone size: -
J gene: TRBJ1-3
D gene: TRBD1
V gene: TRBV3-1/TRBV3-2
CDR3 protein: CASSQDGRGRRNTIYF
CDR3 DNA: TGTGCCAGCAGCCAAGACGGCAGGGGGCGAAGAAACACCATATATTTT

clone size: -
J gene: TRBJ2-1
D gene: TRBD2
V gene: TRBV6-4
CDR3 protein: CASPRLAGVGNEQFF
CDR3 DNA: TGTGCCAGCCCCCGGTTAGCGGGGGTGGGAAATGAGCAGTTCTTC

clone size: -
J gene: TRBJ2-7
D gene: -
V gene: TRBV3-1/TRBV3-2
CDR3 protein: CASSQGGQGGRF
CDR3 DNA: TGTGCCAGCAGCCAAGGAGGGCAGGGGGGTAGGTTC

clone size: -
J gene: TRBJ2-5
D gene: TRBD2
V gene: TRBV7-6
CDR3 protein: CASSPGPLAGVETQYF
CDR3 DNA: TGTGCCAGCAGCCCCGGCCCCCTAGCGGGGGTAGAGACCCAGTACTTC

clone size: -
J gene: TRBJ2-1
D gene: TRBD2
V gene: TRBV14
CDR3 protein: CASSQMAGGPNEQFF
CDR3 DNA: TGTGCCAGCAGCCAAATGGCGGGAGGGCCCAATGAGCAGTTCTTC

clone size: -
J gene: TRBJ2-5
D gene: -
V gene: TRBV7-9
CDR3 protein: CASRDTGEAETQYF
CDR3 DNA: TGTGCCAGCAGGGACACAGGGGAGGCGGAGACCCAGTACTTC

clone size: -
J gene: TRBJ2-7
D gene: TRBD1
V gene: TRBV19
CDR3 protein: CASSGTGAPYEQYF
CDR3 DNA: TGTGCCAGTTCCGGGACAGGGGCTCCCTACGAGCAGTACTTC

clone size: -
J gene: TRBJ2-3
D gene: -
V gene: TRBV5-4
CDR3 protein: CASSLGGRSTDTQYF
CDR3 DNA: TGTGCCAGCAGCTTGGGAGGCCGGAGCACAGATACGCAGTATTTT

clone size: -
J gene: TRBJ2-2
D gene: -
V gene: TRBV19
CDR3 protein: CASSIVSGNTGELFF
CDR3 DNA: TGTGCCAGTAGTATAGTTTCAGGAAACACCGGGGAGCTGTTTTTT

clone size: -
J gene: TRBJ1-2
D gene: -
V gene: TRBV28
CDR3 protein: CASSLGGRGYGYTF
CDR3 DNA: TGTGCCAGCAGTTTGGGAGGGCGGGGCTATGGCTACACCTTC

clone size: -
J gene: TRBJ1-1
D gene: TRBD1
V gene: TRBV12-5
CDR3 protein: CASGPGGAMGEAFF
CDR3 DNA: TGTGCTAGTGGCCCAGGGGGCGCCATGGGTGAAGCTTTCTTT

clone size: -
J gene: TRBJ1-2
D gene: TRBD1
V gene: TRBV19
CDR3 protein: CASMIRDRDYGYTF
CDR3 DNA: TGTGCCAGTATGATTCGGGACAGGGACTATGGCTACACCTTC

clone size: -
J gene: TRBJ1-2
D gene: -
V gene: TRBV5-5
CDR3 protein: CASSSRGGGYTF
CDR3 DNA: TGTGCCAGCTCATCTCGGGGAGGAGGCTACACCTTC

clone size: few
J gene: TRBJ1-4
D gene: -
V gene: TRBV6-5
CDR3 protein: CASLRNEKLFF
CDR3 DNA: TGTGCCTCCCTCCGGAATGAAAAACTGTTTTTT

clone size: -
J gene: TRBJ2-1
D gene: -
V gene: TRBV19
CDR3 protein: CASSMSQGSYNEQFF
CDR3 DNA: TGTGCCAGTAGTATGAGTCAGGGCTCCTACAATGAGCAGTTCTTC

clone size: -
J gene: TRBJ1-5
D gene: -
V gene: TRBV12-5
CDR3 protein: CASGPGGNNQPQHF
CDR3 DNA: TGTGCTAGTGGTCCCGGCGGGAACAATCAGCCCCAGCATTTT

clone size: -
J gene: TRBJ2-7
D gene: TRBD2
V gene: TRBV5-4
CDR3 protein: CASSPATSGSYEQYF
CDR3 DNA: TGTGCCAGCAGCCCCGCGACTAGCGGGAGTTACGAGCAGTACTTC

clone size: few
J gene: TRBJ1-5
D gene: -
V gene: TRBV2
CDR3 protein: CASRTGKGYSNQPQHF
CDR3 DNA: TGTGCCAGCAGGACGGGAAAAGGCTATAGCAATCAGCCCCAGCATTTT

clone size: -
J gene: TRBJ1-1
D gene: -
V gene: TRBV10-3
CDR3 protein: CAISEDLGVEAFF
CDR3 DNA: TGTGCCATCAGTGAGGACCTCGGGGTTGAAGCTTTCTTT

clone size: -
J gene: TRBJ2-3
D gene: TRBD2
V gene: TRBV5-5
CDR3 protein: CASSFTSGSAADTQYF
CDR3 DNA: TGTGCCAGCAGCTTTACTAGCGGGAGTGCCGCAGATACGCAGTATTTT

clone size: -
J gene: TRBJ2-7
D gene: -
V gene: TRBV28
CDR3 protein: CASSPSRSSYEQYF
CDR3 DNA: TGTGCCAGCAGTCCATCCCGTAGCTCCTACGAGCAGTACTTC

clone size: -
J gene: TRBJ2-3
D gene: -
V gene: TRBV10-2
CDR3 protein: CASSIADTQYF
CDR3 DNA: TGCGCCAGTTCTATAGCAGATACGCAGTATTTT

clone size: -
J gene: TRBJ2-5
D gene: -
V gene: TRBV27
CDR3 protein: CASSAWGVQETQYF
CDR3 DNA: TGTGCCAGCTCCGCGTGGGGGGTACAAGAGACCCAGTACTTC

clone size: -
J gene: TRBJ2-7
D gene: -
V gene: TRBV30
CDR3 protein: CAWNRGSGEQYF
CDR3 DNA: TGTGCCTGGAACCGGGGAAGTGGCGAGCAGTACTTC

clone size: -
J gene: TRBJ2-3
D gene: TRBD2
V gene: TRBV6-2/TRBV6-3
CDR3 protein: CASSLKAGYTDTQYF
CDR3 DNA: TGTGCCAGCAGTTTAAAAGCGGGGTACACAGATACGCAGTATTTT

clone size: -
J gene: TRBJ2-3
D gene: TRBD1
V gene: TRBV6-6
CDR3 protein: CASRRQGFTDTQYF
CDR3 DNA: TGTGCCAGCAGGAGACAGGGGTTCACAGATACGCAGTATTTT

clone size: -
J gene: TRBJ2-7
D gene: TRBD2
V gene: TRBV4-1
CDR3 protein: CASSQSSASGDSYEQYF
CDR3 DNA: TGCGCCAGCAGCCAAAGCTCAGCTAGCGGGGACTCCTACGAGCAGTACTTC

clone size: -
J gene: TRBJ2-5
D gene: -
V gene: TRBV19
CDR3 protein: CASSIQREETQYF
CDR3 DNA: TGTGCCAGTAGTATTCAGAGGGAAGAGACCCAGTACTTC

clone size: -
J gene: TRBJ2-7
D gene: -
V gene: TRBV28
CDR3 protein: CASSSLSATGNEQYF
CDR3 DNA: TGTGCCAGCAGCTCCCTGTCCGCGACTGGTAACGAGCAGTACTTC

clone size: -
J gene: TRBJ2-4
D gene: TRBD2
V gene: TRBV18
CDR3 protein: CASSQAGLIAKNIQYF
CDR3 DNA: TGTGCCAGCTCACAGGCGGGACTAATAGCCAAAAACATTCAGTACTTC

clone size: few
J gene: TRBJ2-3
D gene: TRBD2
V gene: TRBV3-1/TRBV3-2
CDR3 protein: CASSSSGKRFTDTQYF
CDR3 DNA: TGTGCCAGCAGCTCTAGCGGGAAGAGATTCACAGATACGCAGTATTTT